The clone carrying this TCR beta chain was found once. The V gene's germline CDR1 is MGHRA and CDR2 YSYEKL. The CDR3 covers 15 residues. J lost 12 bases, V lost 4 bases, and 7 bases had no gene match. These data come from a study of control samples from healthy donors and cancer patients. Generated by immunoSEQ multiplex PCR, the TCRdb table keeps only in-frame clones and is missing some. The sample records approximately 100,000 clones, about 89% being singletons. The chain combines TRBV4-1 with TRBJ2-1, with TRBD2 matching over 15 bases. Sequenced material: blood. This sequence originates from a man aged 25-45 years in good health. The CDR3 loop reads CASSPGLAGGPGQFF. CDR3 in DNA: TGCGCCAGCAGCCCTGGACTAGCGGGGGGGCCGGGGCAGTTCTTC.